The present entry profiles one T cell receptor beta chain with its context. Different DNA sequences within this sample yield the same CDR3. The data were taken from a study of shared clonotypes between healthy human individuals. The ends were cut back, 6 bases at V and 6 bases at J, with 17 bases in the middle. Germline assignment: CDR1 MNHEY and CDR2 SVGAGI. This CDR3 is built from 14 residues. The data were produced by immunoSEQ multiplex PCR, yet TCRdb's version contains in-frame clones alone and is incomplete. The table includes about 2.5 million clones, under 95% detected once. The chain links TRBV6-5 to TRBJ1-2; D unresolved. The sequenced material came from naive CD4+ T cells from PBMCs. The subset is: CD45RA+ positively selected. The sequence was obtained from a man younger than 30 in good health. Some clones in this sample may be carry-over from other donors' samples. CDR3 DNA: TGTGCCAGCAGCGGGATTGCGGCGTCTCATGGCTACACCTTC. This sequence encodes CASSGIAASHGYTF.